The entry that follows covers one TCR beta chain sequence. Its specificity is unknown. The sequenced template was cDNA made from the entire isolated RNA. Generated by immunoSEQ multiplex PCR, the TCRdb table keeps only in-frame clones and is missing some. The repertoire holds 200,000 to 250,000 clones, around 9.6% seen once, with 0.03% to 0.04% in the top ten. The data belong to a study of beta chain features in type 1 diabetes. The CDR3 extends over 16 amino acids. V gave up 4 bases and J gave up 4 bases; unmatched junction bases: 10. The germline gives CDR1 SGDLS, CDR2 YYNGEE. Study conclusions and caveats: PCR could preferentially amplify shorter templates, alike in patients and controls. Shorter TCRB CDR3s, moderately but significantly so, were found in Type 1 diabetes patients in all four CD4+ subsets.

Naive, central memory, regulatory and stem cell-like memory cells within the CD4+ compartment were sorted using CD45RO/CCR7/CD25/CD127/CD95/CD27. Purity exceeded 95% in all sorted populations. This TCR derives from a young woman in good health. The sample comprised naive CD4+ T cells from blood. V and J are TRBV9 and TRBJ1-3; the match to TRBD1 covers 8 bases. The CDR3 DNA reads TGTGCCAGCAGCCCAATGGACAGGGTTGTAGGAAACACCATATATTTT. The encoded protein is CASSPMDRVVGNTIYF.